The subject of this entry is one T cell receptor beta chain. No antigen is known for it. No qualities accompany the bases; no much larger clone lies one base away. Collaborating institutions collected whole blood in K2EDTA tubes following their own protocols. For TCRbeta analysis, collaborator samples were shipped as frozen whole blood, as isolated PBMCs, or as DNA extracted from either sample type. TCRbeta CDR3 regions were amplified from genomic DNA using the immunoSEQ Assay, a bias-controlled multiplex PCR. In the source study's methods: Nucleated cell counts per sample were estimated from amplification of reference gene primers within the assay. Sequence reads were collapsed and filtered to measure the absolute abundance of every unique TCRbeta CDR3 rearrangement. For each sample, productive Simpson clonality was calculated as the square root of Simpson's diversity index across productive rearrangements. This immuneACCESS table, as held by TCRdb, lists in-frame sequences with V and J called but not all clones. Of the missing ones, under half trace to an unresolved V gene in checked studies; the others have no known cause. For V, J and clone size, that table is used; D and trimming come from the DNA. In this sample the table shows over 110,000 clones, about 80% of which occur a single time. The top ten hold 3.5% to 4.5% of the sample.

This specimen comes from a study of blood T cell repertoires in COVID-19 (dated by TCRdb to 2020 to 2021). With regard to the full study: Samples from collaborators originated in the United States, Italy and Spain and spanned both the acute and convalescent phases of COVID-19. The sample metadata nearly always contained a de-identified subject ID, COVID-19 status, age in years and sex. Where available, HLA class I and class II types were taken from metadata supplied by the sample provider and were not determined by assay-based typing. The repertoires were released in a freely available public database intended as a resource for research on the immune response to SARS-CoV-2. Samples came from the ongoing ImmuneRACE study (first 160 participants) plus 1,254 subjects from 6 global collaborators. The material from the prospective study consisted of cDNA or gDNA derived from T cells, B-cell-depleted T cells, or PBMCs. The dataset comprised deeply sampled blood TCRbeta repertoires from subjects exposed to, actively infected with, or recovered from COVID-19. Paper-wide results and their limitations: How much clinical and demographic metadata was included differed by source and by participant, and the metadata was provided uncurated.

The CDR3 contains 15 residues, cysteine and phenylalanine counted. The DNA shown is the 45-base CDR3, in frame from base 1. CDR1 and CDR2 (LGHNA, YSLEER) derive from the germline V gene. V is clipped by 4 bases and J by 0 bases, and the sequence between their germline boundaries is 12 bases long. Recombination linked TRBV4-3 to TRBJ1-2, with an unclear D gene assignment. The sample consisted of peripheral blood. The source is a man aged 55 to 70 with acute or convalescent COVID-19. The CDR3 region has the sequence CASSPSPRANYGYTF. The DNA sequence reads TGCGCCAGCAGCCCTTCTCCGAGAGCTAACTATGGCTACACCTTC.